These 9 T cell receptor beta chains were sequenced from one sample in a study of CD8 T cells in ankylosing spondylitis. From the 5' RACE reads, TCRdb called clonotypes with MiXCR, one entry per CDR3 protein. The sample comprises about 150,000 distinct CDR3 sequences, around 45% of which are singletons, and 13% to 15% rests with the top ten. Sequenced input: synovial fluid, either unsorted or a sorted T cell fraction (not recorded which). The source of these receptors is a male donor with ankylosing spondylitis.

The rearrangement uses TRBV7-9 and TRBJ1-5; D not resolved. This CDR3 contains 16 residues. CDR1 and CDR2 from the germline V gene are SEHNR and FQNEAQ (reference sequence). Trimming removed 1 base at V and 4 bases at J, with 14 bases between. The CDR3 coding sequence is TGTGCCAGCAGCTTAGATGACGGCCCGAAGAATCAGCCCCAGCATTTT. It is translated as CASSLDDGPKNQPQHF.

As DNA, the CDR3 is TGTGCCAGCAGCCTCCTGGGTGGGCCGGTCTACAATGAGCAGTTCTTC. This gives the protein CASSLLGGPVYNEQFF. The chain joins TRBV7-8 to TRBJ2-1; D is unclear. The CDR3 extends over 16 amino acids. V shed 5 bases and J shed 3 bases, with 17 bases lying between them. From germline, CDR1 is SGHVS and CDR2 FQNEAQ.

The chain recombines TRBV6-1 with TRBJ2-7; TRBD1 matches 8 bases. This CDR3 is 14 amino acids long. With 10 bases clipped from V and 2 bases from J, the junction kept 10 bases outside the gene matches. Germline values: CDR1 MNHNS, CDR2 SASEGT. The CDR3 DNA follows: TGTGCCAACCCACAGGGGGACCCTCCCTACGAGCAGTACTTC. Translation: CANPQGDPPYEQYF.

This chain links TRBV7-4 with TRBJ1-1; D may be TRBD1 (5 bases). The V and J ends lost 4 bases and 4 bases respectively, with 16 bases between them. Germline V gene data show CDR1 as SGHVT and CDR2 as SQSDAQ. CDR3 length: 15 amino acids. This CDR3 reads CASSSRGPEGTEAFF. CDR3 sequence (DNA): TGTGCCAGCAGCTCCCGGGGCCCGGAGGGCACTGAAGCTTTCTTT.

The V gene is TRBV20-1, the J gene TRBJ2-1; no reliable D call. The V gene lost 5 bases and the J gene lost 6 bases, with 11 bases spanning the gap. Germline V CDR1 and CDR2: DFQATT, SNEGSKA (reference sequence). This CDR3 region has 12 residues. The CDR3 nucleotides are TGCAGTGCTCCCATTCAATGCAATGAGCAGTTCTTC. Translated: CSAPIQCNEQFF.

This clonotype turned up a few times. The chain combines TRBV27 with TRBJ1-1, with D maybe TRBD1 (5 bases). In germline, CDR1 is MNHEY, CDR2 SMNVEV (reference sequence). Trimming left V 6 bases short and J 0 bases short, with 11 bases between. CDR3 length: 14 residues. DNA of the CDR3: TGTGCCAGCAGGTTCGGGGCCATGAACACTGAAGCTTTCTTT. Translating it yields CASRFGAMNTEAFF.

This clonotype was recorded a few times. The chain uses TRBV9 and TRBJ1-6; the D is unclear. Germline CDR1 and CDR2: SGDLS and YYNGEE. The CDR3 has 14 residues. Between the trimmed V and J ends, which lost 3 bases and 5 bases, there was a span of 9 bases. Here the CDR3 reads CASSDGLNNSPLHF. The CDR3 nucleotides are TGTGCCAGCAGCGATGGGCTGAATAATTCACCCCTCCACTTT.

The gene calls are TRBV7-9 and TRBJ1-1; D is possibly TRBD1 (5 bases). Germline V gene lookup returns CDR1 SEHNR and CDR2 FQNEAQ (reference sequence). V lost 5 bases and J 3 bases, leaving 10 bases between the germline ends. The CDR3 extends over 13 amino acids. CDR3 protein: CASSPLGHTEAFF. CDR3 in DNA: TGTGCCAGCAGCCCGCTGGGGCACACTGAAGCTTTCTTT. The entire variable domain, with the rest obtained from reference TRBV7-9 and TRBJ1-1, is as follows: DTGVSQNPRHKITKRGQNVTFRCDPISEHNRLYWYRQTLGQGPEFLTYFQNEAQLEKSRLLSDRFSAERPKGSFSTLEIQRTEQGDSAMYLCASSPLGHTEAFFGQGTRLTVV.

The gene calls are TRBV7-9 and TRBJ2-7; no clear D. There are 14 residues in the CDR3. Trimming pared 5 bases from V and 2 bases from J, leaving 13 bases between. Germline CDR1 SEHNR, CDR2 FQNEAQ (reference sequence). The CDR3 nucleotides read TGTGCCAGCAGCCCCCGACACAGTACCTACGAGCAGTACTTC. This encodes CASSPRHSTYEQYF.